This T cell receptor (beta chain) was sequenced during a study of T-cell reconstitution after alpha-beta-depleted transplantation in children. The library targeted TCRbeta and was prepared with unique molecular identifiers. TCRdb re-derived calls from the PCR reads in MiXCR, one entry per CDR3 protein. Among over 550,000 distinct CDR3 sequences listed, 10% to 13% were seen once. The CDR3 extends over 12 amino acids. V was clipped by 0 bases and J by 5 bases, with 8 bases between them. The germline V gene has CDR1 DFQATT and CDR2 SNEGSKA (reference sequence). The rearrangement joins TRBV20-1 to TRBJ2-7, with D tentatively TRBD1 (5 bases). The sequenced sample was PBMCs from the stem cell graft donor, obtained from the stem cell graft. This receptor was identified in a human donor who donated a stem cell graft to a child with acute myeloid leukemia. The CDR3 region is CSARDKGHEQYF. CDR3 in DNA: TGCAGTGCTAGAGATAAGGGGCACGAGCAGTACTTC.